These 8 T cell receptor beta chains were all obtained from the same sample, sequenced in a study of regulatory T cells in long-lasting Graves disease. In building TCR beta libraries, iRepertoire HTBI primers were used together with Arm-PCR of CDR3 regions. MiXCR, run by TCRdb on the multiplex PCR reads, gives a single entry per CDR3 protein. The sample lists under 500,000 distinct CDR3 sequences, 20% to 25% occurring once. As for time point: persistent/refractory GD, antithyroid drugs over 5 years with positive TRAb. The TCR library was made from RNA that had been extracted from PBMCs in TRIzol. The sample was peripheral blood mononuclear cells (PBMCs), taken when the disease was refractory, from a patient treated with antithyroid drugs. The receptors originated from a female donor with Graves disease.

This sequence joins TRBV3-1 and TRBJ2-7, with D perhaps TRBD1 (6 bases). From germline, CDR1 is LGHDT and CDR2 YNNKEL (reference sequence). V was shortened by 0 bases and J by 4 bases, with 10 bases between the two germline ends. This CDR3 contains 14 residues. The DNA for the CDR3 is TGTGCCAGCAGCCAAGAGACAGGAGAATACGAGCAGTACTTC. Encoded protein: CASSQETGEYEQYF.

The chain couples TRBV6-1 to TRBJ2-4, with TRBD1 matching over 7 bases. There are 16 residues in the CDR3. With V trimmed by 6 bases and J by 1 base, 9 bases remained unmatched. Germline CDR1 reads MNHNS; CDR2 reads SASEGT. In nucleotides, the CDR3 is TGTGCCAGCAGACAGACAGGGTACGGGGCCAAAAACATTCAGTACTTC. Protein: CASRQTGYGAKNIQYF.

The table lists this clonotype with many counts. This rearrangement joins TRBV20-1 to TRBJ1-4; 9 positions agree with TRBD1. After removal of 0 bases from V and 8 bases from J, the junction contained 7 bases not matched to a gene. The V gene's germline CDR1 is DFQATT and CDR2 SNEGSKA (reference sequence). This CDR3 comprises 15 residues. CDR3 sequence reads: CSARDLGTGREKLFF. CDR3 nucleotide sequence: TGCAGTGCTAGAGATCTTGGGACAGGGAGGGAAAAACTGTTTTTT.

This clonotype was seen a handful of times. The chain is built from TRBV30 and TRBJ2-1; 9 bases agree with TRBD2. The CDR3 sequence is 14 residues long. The J segment lost 8 bases and the V segment lost 5 bases, leaving 10 bases of the junction unmatched. Germline V lookup: CDR1 GTSNPN, CDR2 SVGIG (reference sequence). CDR3 amino acids: CAWSLAGVWDEQFF. The CDR3 DNA follows: TGTGCCTGGTCATTAGCGGGAGTTTGGGATGAGCAGTTCTTC.

There are many counts of this clonotype. The V call is TRBV20-1, the J call TRBJ1-6; no firm D call. Trimming took off 6 bases at V and 6 bases at J, with 15 bases between the two ends. Germline values: CDR1 DFQATT, CDR2 SNEGSKA (reference sequence). This CDR3 has 14 residues. The chain's CDR3 is CSAKSPGANSPLHF. CDR3 nucleotide sequence: TGCAGTGCCAAATCCCCGGGAGCTAATTCACCCCTCCACTTT.

The rearrangement links TRBV6-5 to TRBJ2-1; the D is unclear. With 3 bases removed from V and 9 bases from J, the gap between germline ends came to 6 bases. The CDR3 runs to 11 residues. Germline values: CDR1 MNHEY, CDR2 SVGAGI. DNA for the CDR3: TGTGCCAGCAGTTATTCGGCTGAGCAGTTCTTC. Translation gives CASSYSAEQFF.

This clonotype was counted only a few times. This chain links TRBV27 with TRBJ2-7; D may be TRBD1 (5 bases). Looked up from germline, CDR1 is MNHEY and CDR2 is SMNVEV (reference sequence). This CDR3 region has 16 residues. V lost 0 bases and J 2 bases, leaving 14 bases between the germline ends. The CDR3 DNA is TGTGCCAGCAGTTTATCACTCCAGGGTAAGGCCTACGAGCAGTACTTC. Its translation: CASSLSLQGKAYEQYF.

There are a few counts of this clonotype. A single base separates this from a much larger clone, so it may be a read error. The gene calls are TRBV6-4 and TRBJ2-7; D perhaps matches TRBD2 (7 bases). CDR1 and CDR2 (germline): MRHNA, SNTAGT. This CDR3 has 16 residues. V was clipped by 3 bases and J by 6 bases, with 21 bases between them. The CDR3 spells CASSESFGRGAFEQYF. The CDR3 DNA sequence: TGTGCCAGCAGTGAAAGTTTTGGACGGGGGGCTTTCGAGCAGTACTTC.